Sequencing of this TCR beta chain was carried out in a study of blood T cell repertoires in COVID-19. Across the whole study: From the United States, Italy and Spain came samples of acute and convalescent COVID-19. The analysed material was cDNA or gDNA that came from T cells, B-cell-depleted T cells, or PBMCs.

The CDR3 sequence is 15 residues long. CDR1 is MDHEN, CDR2 SYDVKM, per germline. V lost 6 bases and J lost 2; bases outside the gene matches: 7. How the authors handled the data: Counts of nucleated cells, estimated from reference gene primer amplification, were obtained. Sequencing used immunoSEQ multiplex PCR; TCRdb keeps in-frame clones, though not all of them. Clonal size and the V and J genes are those of that table, whereas D and trimming came from the DNA. Of some 39,000 clones listed, more than 80% are singletons. This clone appeared a few times. The sample comprised peripheral blood. The rearrangement uses TRBV28 and TRBJ1-1, with 9 positions matching TRBD1. This sequence was found in a man aged 55 to 70 with acute or convalescent COVID-19. The CDR3 reads CASRTQGAHNTEAFF. The CDR3 coding sequence is TGTGCCAGCAGAACACAGGGGGCGCATAACACTGAAGCTTTCTTT.